This T cell receptor beta chain was recorded in a study of regulatory T cells in long-lasting Graves disease. V was pared by 2 bases and J by 2 bases, with 10 bases between. Germline values: CDR1 SGHRS, CDR2 YFSETQ. This CDR3 is 14 amino acids long. Sample time point: newly diagnosed GD, antithyroid drugs for less than 3 months. From PBMCs, RNA was extracted and then used to make the TCR library. CDR3 regions were amplified by Arm-PCR using iRepertoire HTBI primers to build TCR beta libraries. TCRdb fed the multiplex PCR reads into MiXCR, producing one record per CDR3 protein. This table has around 420,000 distinct CDR3 sequences, around 15% appearing once. This clonotype showed up many times.

V is TRBV5-1 and J is TRBJ1-2; D is undetermined. The material was peripheral blood mononuclear cells (PBMCs), obtained at new diagnosis, from a patient treated with antithyroid drugs. This TCR came from a female donor with Graves disease. The CDR3 loop reads CASSLITENYGYTF. The CDR3 region has the DNA TGCGCCAGCAGCTTAATAACAGAGAACTATGGCTACACCTTC.